These T cell receptor beta chains were read from a single sample in a study of blood T cells in healthy people across ages. Via MiXCR, TCRdb re-called the 5' RACE reads, giving one row per CDR3 protein. The repertoire consists of about 1,400,000 distinct CDR3 sequences, with roughly 59% occurring once and the leading ten covering over 5.5%. Sequencing was carried out using blood. The receptors were sampled from a man younger than 35 in good health. The CDR3 runs from the conserved cysteine through the conserved F or W. D genes are given only for firm matches. Clone size appears in some rows only: once, few, many, or a class for an expanded clone.

D gene	V gene	clone size	J gene	CDR3 length	CDR3 protein	CDR3 DNA
.	TRBV20-1	.	TRBJ2-7	12	CSGRGSYYEQYF	TGCAGTGGTAGAGGGTCCTACTACGAGCAGTACTTC
TRBD2	TRBV20-1	once	TRBJ2-1	11	CSANGEGEQFF	TGCAGTGCTAATGGGGAGGGTGAGCAGTTCTTC
.	TRBV14	.	TRBJ1-1	14	CASSPSLGNTEAFF	TGTGCCAGCAGCCCCTCCCTTGGGAACACTGAAGCTTTCTTT
.	TRBV4-1	few	TRBJ2-7	16	CASSQAMDFLYYEQYF	TGCGCCAGCAGCCAAGCCATGGACTTCCTCTACTACGAGCAGTACTTC
.	TRBV4-1	few	TRBJ2-5	18	CASSQDMWGRGGQETQYF	TGCGCCAGCAGCCAAGATATGTGGGGCCGTGGGGGTCAAGAGACCCAGTACTTC
TRBD1	TRBV2	.	TRBJ1-4	17	CASTGDSGPSINEKLFF	TGTGCCAGCACCGGGGACAGTGGACCCTCTATTAATGAAAAACTGTTTTTT
.	TRBV24-1	.	TRBJ1-2	13	CATSDSGARGYTF	TGTGCCACCAGTGATTCCGGGGCCAGGGGCTACACCTTC
.	TRBV11-2	few	TRBJ2-7	13	CASSTGGDYEQYF	TGTGCCAGCAGCACCGGGGGAGACTACGAGCAGTACTTC
TRBD1	TRBV7-2	.	TRBJ2-6	18	CASSFRGTGMSGANVLTF	TGTGCCAGCAGCTTCCGCGGGACAGGGATGTCTGGGGCCAACGTCCTGACTTTC
.	TRBV25-1	few	TRBJ1-5	15	CASSEWGDSNQPQHF	TGTGCCAGCAGTGAATGGGGGGATAGCAATCAGCCCCAGCATTTT
TRBD1	TRBV7-2	.	TRBJ1-5	16	CASSKGTDYSNQPQHF	TGTGCCAGCAGCAAGGGGACAGATTATAGCAATCAGCCCCAGCATTTT
.	TRBV6-2/TRBV6-3	.	TRBJ2-4	14	CASANRGTKNIQYF	TGTGCCAGCGCTAATAGGGGAACCAAAAACATTCAGTACTTC
.	TRBV27	few	TRBJ2-5	14	CASSLSSRGETQYF	TGTGCCAGCAGTTTATCGAGCAGGGGAGAGACCCAGTACTTC
.	TRBV7-9	.	TRBJ2-2	14	CASSSGTSGGELFF	TGTGCCAGCAGCTCCGGGACATCGGGCGGGGAGCTGTTTTTT
.	TRBV29-1	.	TRBJ2-1	11	CSVFGPGEQFF	TGCAGCGTTTTTGGTCCCGGTGAGCAGTTCTTC
.	TRBV12-3/TRBV12-4	.	TRBJ2-2	15	CASTTGTLNTGELFF	TGTGCCAGCACCACCGGGACACTCAACACCGGGGAGCTGTTTTTT
.	TRBV20-1	few	TRBJ2-5	14	CSAREGNSVVTQYF	TGCAGTGCTAGAGAGGGGAATAGCGTCGTGACCCAGTACTTC
.	TRBV3-1	.	TRBJ2-6	16	CASTRGLHLGANVLTF	TGTGCCAGCACCCGAGGTCTTCATCTGGGGGCCAACGTCCTGACTTTC
.	TRBV15	few	TRBJ2-5	13	CAIGGDMIETQYF	TGTGCTATTGGGGGTGATATGATAGAGACCCAGTACTTC
.	TRBV6-6	.	TRBJ1-2	15	CASSYRVGGHLGYTF	TGTGCCAGCAGTTACAGGGTCGGGGGACATCTCGGCTACACCTTC
.	TRBV12-3/TRBV12-4	.	TRBJ2-1	17	CASSLGRLGGSYNEQFF	TGTGCCAGCAGTTTGGGACGACTAGGGGGCTCCTACAATGAGCAGTTCTTC
TRBD2	TRBV5-1	.	TRBJ2-3	15	CASSFGREGPDTQYF	TGCGCCAGCAGCTTTGGGCGGGAGGGCCCAGATACGCAGTATTTT
.	TRBV10-3	few	TRBJ2-5	11	CAIGIKETQYF	TGTGCCATAGGGATTAAAGAGACCCAGTACTTC
.	TRBV14	.	TRBJ1-2	12	CASSQWRDGYTF	TGTGCCAGCAGCCAATGGAGGGATGGCTACACCTTC
TRBD1	TRBV18	.	TRBJ2-7	17	CASSPRFQTGGTYEQYF	TGTGCCAGCTCACCACGATTTCAGACAGGGGGGACCTACGAGCAGTACTTC
.	TRBV27	.	TRBJ1-6	17	CASSLSSPGLSSPPLHF	TGTGCCAGCAGTTTATCCTCCCCAGGGCTCAGCTCTCCGCCCCTCCACTTT
TRBD1	TRBV5-5	.	TRBJ1-1	14	CASSQRQGATEAFF	TGTGCCAGCAGCCAACGACAGGGTGCCACTGAAGCTTTCTTT
.	TRBV6-5	.	TRBJ2-2	15	CASSYSRENTGELFF	TGTGCCAGCAGTTACTCGAGAGAGAACACCGGGGAGCTGTTTTTT
TRBD2	TRBV10-3	few	TRBJ2-1	17	CAISESTSGSNNNEQFF	TGTGCCATCAGTGAGTCGACTAGCGGGAGCAACAACAATGAGCAGTTCTTC
TRBD2	TRBV5-1	.	TRBJ2-1	15	CASGNPGLEVNEQFF	TGCGCCAGCGGCAACCCGGGACTAGAAGTCAATGAGCAGTTCTTC
.	TRBV18	.	TRBJ2-2	17	CASSPAAGGAGTGELFF	TGTGCCAGCTCACCAGCCGCCGGGGGCGCGGGCACCGGGGAGCTGTTTTTT
.	TRBV19	.	TRBJ2-7	15	CASSTHFRTEVEQYF	TGTGCCAGTAGTACCCACTTTCGGACGGAGGTCGAGCAGTACTTC
TRBD2	TRBV9	.	TRBJ2-1	17	CASSAIYFSGPYNEQFF	TGTGCCAGCAGCGCAATCTATTTTAGCGGGCCCTACAATGAGCAGTTCTTC
.	TRBV29-1	few	TRBJ1-2	13	CSAPEGTNYGYTF	TGCAGCGCACCAGAGGGTACTAACTATGGCTACACCTTC
.	TRBV12-3/TRBV12-4	few	TRBJ2-1	16	CASSSPPTELGNEQFF	TGTGCCAGCAGTTCCCCCCCGACAGAACTGGGTAATGAGCAGTTCTTC
.	TRBV4-3	.	TRBJ1-2	13	CASSQVAKSGYTF	TGCGCCAGCAGCCAAGTCGCGAAGAGTGGCTACACCTTC
.	TRBV2	.	TRBJ1-1	13	CASSEVGQTEAFF	TGTGCCAGCAGTGAAGTAGGCCAGACAGAAGCTTTCTTT
.	TRBV20-1	.	TRBJ2-1	15	CSARNNGRIYNEQFF	TGCAGTGCTAGAAATAACGGGAGAATCTACAATGAGCAGTTCTTC
.	TRBV10-1	.	TRBJ2-3	15	CASSELRVSTDTQYF	TGCGCCAGCAGTGAGCTACGGGTGAGCACAGATACGCAGTATTTT
TRBD2	TRBV15	.	TRBJ2-1	16	CATSRDSTSGLNEQFF	TGTGCCACCAGCAGAGACTCGACTAGCGGGCTCAATGAGCAGTTCTTC